This T cell receptor (beta chain) originates from a study of control samples from healthy donors and cancer patients. Germline values: CDR1 SNHLY, CDR2 FYNNEI. This CDR3 has 14 amino acids. Trimming at V came to 4 bases and at J to 2 bases, leaving 1 base not matched to a gene. Sequencing was performed with immunoSEQ multiplex PCR; in TCRdb, only in-frame clones are kept and a portion is missing. The sample carries approximately 84,000 clones, roughly four fifths recorded once. This sequence joins TRBV2 and TRBJ2-5; 10 positions match TRBD1. Sequencing was performed on blood. The TCR originated in a woman in her sixties in good health. This CDR3 is CASSADRGQETQYF. In DNA form, the CDR3 reads TGTGCCAGCAGTGCGGACAGGGGGCAAGAGACCCAGTACTTC.